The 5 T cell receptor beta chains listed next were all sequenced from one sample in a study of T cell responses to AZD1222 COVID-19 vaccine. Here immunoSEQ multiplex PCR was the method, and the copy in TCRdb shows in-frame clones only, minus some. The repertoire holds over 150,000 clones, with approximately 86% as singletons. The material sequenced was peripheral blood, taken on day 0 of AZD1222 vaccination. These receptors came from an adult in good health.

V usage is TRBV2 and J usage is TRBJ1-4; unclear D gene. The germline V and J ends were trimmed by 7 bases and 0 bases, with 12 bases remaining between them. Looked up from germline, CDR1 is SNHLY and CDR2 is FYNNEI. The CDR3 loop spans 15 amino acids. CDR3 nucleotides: TGTGCCAGCATGGGTAGCCTTGCAACTAATGAAAAACTGTTTTTT. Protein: CASMGSLATNEKLFF.

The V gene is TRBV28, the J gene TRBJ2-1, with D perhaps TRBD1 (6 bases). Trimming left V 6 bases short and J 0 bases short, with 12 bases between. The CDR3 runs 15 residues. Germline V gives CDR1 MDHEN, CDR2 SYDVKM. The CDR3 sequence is CASRRQAVSYNEQFF. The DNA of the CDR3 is TGTGCCAGCAGGAGACAGGCTGTCTCCTACAATGAGCAGTTCTTC.

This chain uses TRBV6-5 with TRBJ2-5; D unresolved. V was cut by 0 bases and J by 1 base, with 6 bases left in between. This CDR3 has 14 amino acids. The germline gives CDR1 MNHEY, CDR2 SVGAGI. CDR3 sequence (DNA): TGTGCCAGCAGTTACTCCCGCAGCCAAGAGACCCAGTACTTC. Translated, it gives CASSYSRSQETQYF.

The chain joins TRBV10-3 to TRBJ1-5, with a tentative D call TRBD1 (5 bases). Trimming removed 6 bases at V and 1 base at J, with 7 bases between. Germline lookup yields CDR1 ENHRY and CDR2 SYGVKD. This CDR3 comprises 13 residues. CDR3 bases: TGTGCCATCAGGGGGGACAGCAATCAGCCCCAGCATTTT. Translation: CAIRGDSNQPQHF.

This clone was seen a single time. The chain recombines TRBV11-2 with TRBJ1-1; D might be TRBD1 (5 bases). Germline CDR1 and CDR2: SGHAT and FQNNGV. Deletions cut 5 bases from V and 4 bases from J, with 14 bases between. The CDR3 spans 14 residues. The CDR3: CASSQEFRGTEAFF. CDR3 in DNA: TGTGCCAGCAGCCAGGAATTTAGGGGCACTGAAGCTTTCTTT.